This entry describes one T cell receptor (beta chain). Its specificity is not known. This specimen belongs to a study of T-cell memory formation after mild COVID-19. Looking at the study overall: Largely, the TCR clusters proved donor specific.

TCRdb passed the 5' RACE reads through MiXCR, listing each CDR3 protein once. The data show some 120,000 distinct CDR3 sequences, about 15% seen once. The CDR3 length is 18 residues. V was clipped by 0 bases and J by 0 bases, with 15 bases between them. The germline V gene encodes CDR1 SGDLS and CDR2 YYNGEE. Study-wide findings and caveats: Mainly in CM and EM were contracting CD4+ clones; CD8+ were in EMRA. Among clones contracting day 15 to 85, CD4/CD8 was balanced, whereas later expanders leaned CD4+. Researchers found some responding clones in pre-infection memory, a sign that cross-reactive memory joined.

Source material: PBMCs or a T cell subset sorted from them (not recorded which). The clonotype was recovered from a man aged 18 to 29 who had mild COVID-19 (a few samples of this study predate the infection). Cell type and time point are not known. The gene calls are TRBV9 and TRBJ2-2; TRBD2 might be the D (5 bases). CDR3 DNA sequence: TGTGCCAGCAGCGTAGGGCTCTGGGCGGGTACGAACACCGGGGAGCTGTTTTTT. Translating gives CASSVGLWAGTNTGELFF. Using reference TRBV9 and TRBJ2-2 for the parts outside the CDR3, the full variable domain is DSGVTQTPKHLITATGQRVTLRCSPRSGDLSVYWYQQSLDQGLQFLIQYYNGEERAKGNILERFSAQQFPDLHSELNLSSLELGDSALYFCASSVGLWAGTNTGELFFGEGSRLTVL.